This T cell receptor (beta chain) was identified during a study of Ad26.COV2.S vaccination and SARS-CoV-2 variants. The wider study: Ad26.COV2.S given intramuscularly, once or twice 56 days apart. Study findings and constraints: Vaccine and placebo recipients had comparable breadth of non-spike TCRs. Analytic work on TCR breadth and depth might have understated the full extent of total T cell responses.

Specified treatment: approximately 18 received Ad26.COV2.S at low or high dose, single or two shots; roughly 5 received placebo; per-sample allocation not given. Collection of the samples took place on day 63 after the first injection of vaccine or placebo. Cohort 1b enrolled adults aged 18-55 years in Boston. The table came from immunoSEQ multiplex PCR; TCRdb's copy has only in-frame clones and leaves some out. The table includes about 400,000 clones, about 91% detected once. With regard to this clone: Its target is not known.

The CDR3 has 12 amino acids. CDR1 and CDR2 (germline): LGHDT, YNNKEL (reference sequence). The germline V and J ends were trimmed by 2 bases and 10 bases, with 10 bases remaining between them. The J gene is TRBJ2-3, the V gene TRBV3-1 (or the pseudogene TRBV3-2); D may be TRBD1 or TRBD2 (5 bases each). The source is a person between 18 and 59 years old who received the Ad26.COV2.S COVID-19 vaccine or a placebo. Here the sequenced sample was peripheral blood, taken in a trial of Ad26.COV2.S vaccine versus placebo. The CDR3: CASSQPGTAQYF. CDR3 DNA: TGTGCCAGCAGCCAACCCGGGACGGCGCAGTATTTT.